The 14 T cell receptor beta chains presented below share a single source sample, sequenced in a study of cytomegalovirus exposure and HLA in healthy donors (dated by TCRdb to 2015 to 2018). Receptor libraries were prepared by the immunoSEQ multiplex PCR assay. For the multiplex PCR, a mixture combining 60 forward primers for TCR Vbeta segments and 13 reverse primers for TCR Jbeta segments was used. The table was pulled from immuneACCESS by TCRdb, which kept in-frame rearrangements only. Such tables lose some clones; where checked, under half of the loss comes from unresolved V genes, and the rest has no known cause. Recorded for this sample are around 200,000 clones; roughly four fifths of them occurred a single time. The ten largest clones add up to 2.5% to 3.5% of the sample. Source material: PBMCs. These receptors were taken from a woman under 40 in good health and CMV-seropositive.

CDR3 loop: CASSTGPGAWGNTIYF. The CDR3 nucleotides read TGTGCCAGCAGTACTGGGCCCGGCGCGTGGGGAAACACCATATATTTT. This rearrangement joins TRBV28 to TRBJ1-3; D is uncertain. V was clipped by 5 bases and J by 4 bases, with 18 bases between them. CDR1 and CDR2 (germline): MDHEN, SYDVKM. The CDR3 is 16 amino acids.

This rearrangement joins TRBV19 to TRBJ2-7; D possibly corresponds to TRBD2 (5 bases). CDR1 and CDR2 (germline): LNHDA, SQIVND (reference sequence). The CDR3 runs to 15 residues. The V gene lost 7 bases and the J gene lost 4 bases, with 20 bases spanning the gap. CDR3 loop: CASKVGGGNSYEQYF. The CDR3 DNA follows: TGTGCCAGTAAAGTCGGAGGAGGTAATTCGTACGAGCAGTACTTC.

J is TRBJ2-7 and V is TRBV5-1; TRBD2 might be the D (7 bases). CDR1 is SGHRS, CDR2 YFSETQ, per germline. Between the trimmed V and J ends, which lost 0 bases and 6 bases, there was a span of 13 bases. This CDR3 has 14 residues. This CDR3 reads CASSLAGGAGEQYF. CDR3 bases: TGCGCCAGCAGCTTGGCGGGGGGCGCGGGCGAGCAGTACTTC.

Here the CDR3 reads CASRRDRGLGYEQYF. The CDR3 DNA follows: TGTGCCAGCAGACGGGACAGGGGTTTAGGCTACGAGCAGTACTTC. The chain joins TRBV11-2 to TRBJ2-7, with TRBD1 identical over 10 bases. V trimming: 6 bases; J trimming: 3 bases; junction bases outside the gene matches: 8. The CDR3 consists of 15 residues. The V gene's germline CDR1 is SGHAT and CDR2 FQNNGV. Variable domain in full (rest from reference TRBV11-2 and TRBJ2-7): EAGVAQSPRYKIIEKRQSVAFWCNPISGHATLYWYQQILGQGPKLLIQFQNNGVVDDSQLPKDRFSAERLKGVDSTLKIQPAKLEDSAVYLCASRRDRGLGYEQYFGPGTRLTVT.

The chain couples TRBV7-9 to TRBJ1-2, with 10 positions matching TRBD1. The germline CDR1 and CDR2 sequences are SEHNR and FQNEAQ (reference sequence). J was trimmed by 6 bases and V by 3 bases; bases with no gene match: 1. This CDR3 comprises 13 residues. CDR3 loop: CASSLGQGNGYTF. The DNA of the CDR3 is TGTGCCAGCAGCTTGGGACAGGGGAATGGCTACACCTTC.

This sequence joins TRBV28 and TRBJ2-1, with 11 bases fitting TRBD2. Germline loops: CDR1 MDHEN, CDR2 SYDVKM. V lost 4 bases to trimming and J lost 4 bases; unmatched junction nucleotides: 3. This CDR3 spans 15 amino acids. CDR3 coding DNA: TGTGCCAGCAGTTCAAGACTAGCGGGGTACAATGAGCAGTTCTTC. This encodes CASSSRLAGYNEQFF.

CDR3 sequence (DNA): TGTGCCAGCAGGGAATACGGGACCCGGGGGGACAATGAGCAGTTCTTC. Amino acid sequence: CASREYGTRGDNEQFF. The chain carries TRBV28 and TRBJ2-1, with 7 bases identical to TRBD2. This CDR3 is built from 16 residues. With 6 bases clipped from V and 5 bases from J, the junction kept 13 bases outside the gene matches. Germline loops: CDR1 MDHEN, CDR2 SYDVKM.

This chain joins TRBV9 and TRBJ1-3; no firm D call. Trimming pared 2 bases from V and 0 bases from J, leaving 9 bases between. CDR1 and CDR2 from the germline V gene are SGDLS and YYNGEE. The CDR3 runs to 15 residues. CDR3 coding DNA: TGTGCCAGCAGCGTTGGACGGGACTCTGGAAACACCATATATTTT. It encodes CASSVGRDSGNTIYF.

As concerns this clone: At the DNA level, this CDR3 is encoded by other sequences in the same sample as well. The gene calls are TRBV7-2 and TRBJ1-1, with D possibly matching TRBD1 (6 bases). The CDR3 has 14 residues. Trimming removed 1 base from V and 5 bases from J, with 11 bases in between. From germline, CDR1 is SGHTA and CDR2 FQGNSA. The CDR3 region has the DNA TGTGCCAGCAGCTTAGTAGCCAGGGGAACTGAAGCTTTCTTT. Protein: CASSLVARGTEAFF. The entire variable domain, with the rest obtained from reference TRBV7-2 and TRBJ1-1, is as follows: GAGVSQSPSNKVTEKGKDVELRCDPISGHTALYWYRQSLGQGLEFLIYFQGNSAPDKSGLPSDRFSAERTGGSVSTLTIQRTQQEDSAVYLCASSLVARGTEAFFGQGTRLTVV.

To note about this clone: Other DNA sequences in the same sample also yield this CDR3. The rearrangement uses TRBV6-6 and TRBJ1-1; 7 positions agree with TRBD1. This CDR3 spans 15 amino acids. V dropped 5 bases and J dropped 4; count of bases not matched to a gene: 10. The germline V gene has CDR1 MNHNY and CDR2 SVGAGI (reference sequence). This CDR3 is CASSATTGTGTEAFF. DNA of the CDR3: TGTGCCAGCAGTGCAACGACAGGGACGGGCACTGAAGCTTTCTTT.

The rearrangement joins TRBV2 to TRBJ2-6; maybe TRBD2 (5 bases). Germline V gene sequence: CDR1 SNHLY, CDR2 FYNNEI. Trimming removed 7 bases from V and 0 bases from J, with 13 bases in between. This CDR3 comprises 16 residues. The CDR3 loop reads CASISGRFSGANVLTF. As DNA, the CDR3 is TGTGCCAGCATCAGCGGACGGTTCTCTGGGGCCAACGTCCTGACTTTC.

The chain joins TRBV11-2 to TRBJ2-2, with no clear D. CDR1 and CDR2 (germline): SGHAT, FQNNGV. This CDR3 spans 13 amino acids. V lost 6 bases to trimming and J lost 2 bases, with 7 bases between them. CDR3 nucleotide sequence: TGTGCCAGCAGTACGAGCAACACCGGGGAGCTGTTTTTT. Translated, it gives CASSTSNTGELFF.

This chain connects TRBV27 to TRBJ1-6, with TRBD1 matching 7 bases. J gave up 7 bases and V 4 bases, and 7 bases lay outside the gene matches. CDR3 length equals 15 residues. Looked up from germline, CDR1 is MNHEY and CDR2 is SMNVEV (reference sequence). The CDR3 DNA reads TGTGCCAGCAGTTCCAGGGACAGCCAAAATTCACCCCTCCACTTT. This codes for CASSSRDSQNSPLHF.

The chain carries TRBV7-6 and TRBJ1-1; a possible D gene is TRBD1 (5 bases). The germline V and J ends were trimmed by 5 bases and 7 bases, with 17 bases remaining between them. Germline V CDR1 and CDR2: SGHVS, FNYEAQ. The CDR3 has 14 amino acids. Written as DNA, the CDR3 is TGTGCCAGCAGCAATTTAGACAGTCCGGGTGAAGCTTTCTTT. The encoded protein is CASSNLDSPGEAFF.